One and the same sample provided the 14 T cell receptor beta chains below, sequenced in a study of cytomegalovirus exposure and HLA in healthy donors. PCR used 60 Vbeta primers and 13 Jbeta primers. Sequencing was performed with immunoSEQ multiplex PCR; in TCRdb, only in-frame clones are kept and a portion is missing. Of more than 110,000 clones in the sample, under 85% are singletons; the top ten hold more than 0.85%. Specimen: PBMCs. The receptors come from a young man in good health and CMV-seronegative.

As concerns this clone: The same CDR3 can be traced to other DNA sequences in this sample. The genes are TRBV7-2 and TRBJ2-7, with a tentative D call TRBD1 (5 bases). V lost 1 base and J lost 0, with 7 bases in between. From germline, CDR1 is SGHTA and CDR2 FQGNSA. CDR3 length: 14 amino acids. The CDR3 loop reads CASSLDRSSYEQYF. The DNA for the CDR3 is TGTGCCAGCAGCTTAGACAGGAGCTCCTACGAGCAGTACTTC. Supplemented by reference TRBV7-2 and TRBJ2-7, the full variable domain reads GAGVSQSPSNKVTEKGKDVELRCDPISGHTALYWYRQSLGQGLEFLIYFQGNSAPDKSGLPSDRFSAERTGGSVSTLTIQRTQQEDSAVYLCASSLDRSSYEQYFGPGTRLTVT.

The chain carries TRBV27 and TRBJ2-7, with 7 bases fitting TRBD2. The V gene's germline CDR1 is MNHEY and CDR2 SMNVEV (reference sequence). The CDR3 extends over 14 amino acids. The trim removed 3 bases at V and 0 bases at J, leaving 2 bases unmatched. The CDR3 is CASSLGGSSYEQYF. As DNA, the CDR3 is TGTGCCAGCAGTTTGGGGGGGAGCTCCTACGAGCAGTACTTC.

The genes are TRBV5-1 and TRBJ1-4, with TRBD1 matching over 7 bases. V lost 1 base, J lost 7 bases, and 10 bases stayed unmatched. This CDR3 comprises 16 residues. CDR1 and CDR2 (germline): SGHRS, YFSETQ. CDR3 protein: CASSLRDRASAEKLFF. As DNA, the CDR3 is TGCGCCAGCAGCTTGCGAGACAGGGCTTCTGCTGAAAAACTGTTTTTT.

This chain connects TRBV7-6 to TRBJ2-1; TRBD1 might be the D (6 bases). The CDR3 sequence is 16 residues long. V was pared by 3 bases and J by 0 bases, with 12 bases between. Germline values: CDR1 SGHVS, CDR2 FNYEAQ. CDR3 in DNA: TGTGCCAGCAGCTTTCAGGGGCCCAGCTCCTACAATGAGCAGTTCTTC. Amino acids: CASSFQGPSSYNEQFF.

CDR3 in amino acids: CASSLDGYGYTF. DNA for the CDR3: TGCGCCAGCAGCTTGGACGGCTATGGCTACACCTTC. This chain links TRBV5-1 with TRBJ1-2, with D unclear. CDR3 length: 12 residues. Germline CDR1 SGHRS, CDR2 YFSETQ. Trimming stripped 0 bases from V and 4 bases from J, with 4 bases between. The whole variable domain, remainder taken from reference TRBV5-1 and TRBJ1-2, is KAGVTQTPRYLIKTRGQQVTLSCSPISGHRSVSWYQQTPGQGLQFLFEYFSETQRNKGNFPGRFSGRQFSNSRSEMNVSTLELGDSALYLCASSLDGYGYTFGSGTRLTVV.

The V gene is TRBV15, the J gene TRBJ1-5, with 8 bases matching TRBD1. Germline V gives CDR1 LNHNV, CDR2 YYDKDF (reference sequence). Unmatched junction bases numbered 4, after V lost 3 bases and J lost 0 bases. The CDR3 loop spans 16 amino acids. The CDR3 bases are TGTGCCACCAGCAGGGAGACAGGGGATAGCAATCAGCCCCAGCATTTT. Translating it yields CATSRETGDSNQPQHF. Based on the CDR3 plus reference TRBV15 and TRBJ1-5, the full variable domain is DAMVIQNPRYQVTQFGKPVTLSCSQTLNHNVMYWYQQKSSQAPKLLFHYYDKDFNNEADTPDNFQSRRPNTSFCFLDIRSPGLGDTAMYLCATSRETGDSNQPQHFGDGTRLSIL.

A word on this clone: Sequence at one end of the junction differs from germline and may be a read error. The chain is built from TRBV7-9 and TRBJ1-2, with 7 bases that match TRBD1. The CDR3 is 17 amino acids. The germline CDR1 and CDR2 sequences are SEHNR and FQNEAQ (reference sequence). CDR3 sequence (DNA): TGTTCCAGCAGTCCCGGACAGGTTCCACGGGGCCTTCGTGGCTACACCTTC. It specifies CSSSPGQVPRGLRGYTF.

The chain employs TRBV11-2 and TRBJ1-6, with no clear D. The V gene lost 7 bases and the J gene lost 0 bases, with 10 bases spanning the gap. The CDR3 is 15 amino acids. The germline V gene has CDR1 SGHAT and CDR2 FQNNGV. Here the CDR3 reads CASTLRSSYNSPLHF. CDR3 nucleotide sequence: TGTGCCAGCACCCTTAGGAGCTCCTATAATTCACCCCTCCACTTT.

The CDR3 protein is CSSKQGDTQYF. Written as DNA, the CDR3 is TGCAGCTCTAAACAGGGAGATACGCAGTATTTT. The chain combines TRBV20-1 with TRBJ2-3; tentative D call: TRBD1 (6 bases). There are 11 residues in the CDR3. The V gene's germline CDR1 is DFQATT and CDR2 SNEGSKA (reference sequence).

The chain joins TRBV15 to TRBJ1-4; the D gene is possibly TRBD1 (5 bases). The CDR3 covers 14 residues. Trimming took 6 bases from V and 7 from J, leaving 15 bases between them. Germline V CDR1 and CDR2: LNHNV, YYDKDF (reference sequence). CDR3 DNA sequence: TGTGCCACCAGTATCGGGGGTTCAGGTGAAAAACTGTTTTTT. Its protein is CATSIGGSGEKLFF.

This clone has only a few counts. The chain has TRBV29-1 and TRBJ1-1; 10 bases fit TRBD1. This CDR3 comprises 12 residues. The germline V gene encodes CDR1 SQVTM and CDR2 ANQGSEA. J gave up 8 bases and V 5 bases, and 5 bases lay outside the gene matches. CDR3 in DNA: TGCAGCGTTAGGCCGGGACAGGGGGAAGCTTTCTTT. Protein product: CSVRPGQGEAFF.

This clone has just one count. The chain recombines TRBV6-1 with TRBJ1-2, with D uncertain. The CDR3 is made up of 13 amino acids. The V gene lost 5 bases and the J gene lost 8 bases, with 15 bases spanning the gap. The V gene's germline CDR1 is MNHNS and CDR2 SASEGT. CDR3 amino acids: CASSTRDLGGYTF. The DNA for the CDR3 is TGTGCCAGCAGTACTAGAGACCTGGGAGGCTACACCTTC.

The rearrangement links TRBV2 to TRBJ1-5; 11 positions match TRBD1. The CDR3 spans 13 residues. The junction had 5 bases not matched to a gene; V was cut back by 7 bases and J by 9 bases. Germline values: CDR1 SNHLY, CDR2 FYNNEI. The DNA of the CDR3 is TGTGCCAGCACGGGGACAGGGGGTAGGCCCCAGCATTTT. This translates into CASTGTGGRPQHF.

V and J are TRBV11-2 and TRBJ1-2, with 8 bases that match TRBD1. CDR1 and CDR2 (germline): SGHAT, FQNNGV. This CDR3 has 17 amino acids. V shed 1 base, J shed 0 bases, and the junction held 7 bases outside the gene matches. The CDR3: CASSLGQGPLSNYGYTF. In DNA form, the CDR3 reads TGTGCCAGCAGCTTAGGACAGGGGCCCCTTTCTAACTATGGCTACACCTTC.